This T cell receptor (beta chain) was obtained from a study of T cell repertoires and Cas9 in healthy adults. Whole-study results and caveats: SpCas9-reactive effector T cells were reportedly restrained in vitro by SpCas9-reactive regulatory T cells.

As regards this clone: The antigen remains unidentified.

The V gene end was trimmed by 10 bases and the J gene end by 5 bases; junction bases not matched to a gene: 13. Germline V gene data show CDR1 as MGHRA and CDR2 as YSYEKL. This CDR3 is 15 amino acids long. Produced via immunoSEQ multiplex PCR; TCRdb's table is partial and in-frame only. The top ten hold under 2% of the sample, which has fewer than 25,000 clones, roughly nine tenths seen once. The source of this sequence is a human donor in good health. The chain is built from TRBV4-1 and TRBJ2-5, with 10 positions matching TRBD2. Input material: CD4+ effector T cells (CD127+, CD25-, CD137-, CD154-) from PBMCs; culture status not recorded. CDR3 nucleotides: TGCGCCACCAAGGGGCTAGCGGGAGTCGGCGAGACCCAGTACTTC. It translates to CATKGLAGVGETQYF.